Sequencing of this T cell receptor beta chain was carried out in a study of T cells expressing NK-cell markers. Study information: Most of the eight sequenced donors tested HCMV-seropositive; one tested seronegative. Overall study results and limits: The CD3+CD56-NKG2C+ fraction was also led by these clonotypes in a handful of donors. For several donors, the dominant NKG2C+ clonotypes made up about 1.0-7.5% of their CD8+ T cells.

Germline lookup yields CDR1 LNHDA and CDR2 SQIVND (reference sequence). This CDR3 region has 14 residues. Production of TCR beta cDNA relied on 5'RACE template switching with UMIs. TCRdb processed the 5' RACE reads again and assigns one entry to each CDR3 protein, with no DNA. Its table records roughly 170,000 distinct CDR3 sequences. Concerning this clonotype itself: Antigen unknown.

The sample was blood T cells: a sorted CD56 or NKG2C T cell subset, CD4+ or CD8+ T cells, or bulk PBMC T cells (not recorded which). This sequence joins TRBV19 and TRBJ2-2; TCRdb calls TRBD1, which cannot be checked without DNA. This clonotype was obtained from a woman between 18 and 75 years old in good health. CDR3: CASRGQWGTGELFF.